There are a few counts of the clone carrying this T cell receptor beta chain. During active infection, Seattle patients enrolled and were then monitored through disease. This specimen belongs to a study of blood T cell repertoires in COVID-19. About the research overall: Nucleic acid was either cDNA or gDNA, and it came from T cells, B-cell-depleted T cells, or PBMCs.

Study processing details: Estimates of nucleated cell counts were drawn from the amplification of reference gene primers. Repertoires were generated with immunoSEQ multiplex PCR, while TCRdb's copy carries only in-frame clones and drops some. V, J and clone size were drawn from that table, and D and trimming were deduced from the DNA. The sample has 150,000 to 200,000 clones; 84% are singletons. The sequencing input was peripheral blood. This TCR derives from a woman between 65 and 79 years old with COVID-19, enrolled during active disease.

The CDR3 coding sequence is TGTGCCAGTAGTATAGGGGCGTCCAACTATGGCTACACCTTC. Translating gives CASSIGASNYGYTF. This chain connects TRBV19 to TRBJ1-2; D is unresolved. The germline gives CDR1 LNHDA, CDR2 SQIVND (reference sequence). V shed 1 base and J shed 2 bases, with 8 bases lying between them. The CDR3 sequence is 14 residues long.